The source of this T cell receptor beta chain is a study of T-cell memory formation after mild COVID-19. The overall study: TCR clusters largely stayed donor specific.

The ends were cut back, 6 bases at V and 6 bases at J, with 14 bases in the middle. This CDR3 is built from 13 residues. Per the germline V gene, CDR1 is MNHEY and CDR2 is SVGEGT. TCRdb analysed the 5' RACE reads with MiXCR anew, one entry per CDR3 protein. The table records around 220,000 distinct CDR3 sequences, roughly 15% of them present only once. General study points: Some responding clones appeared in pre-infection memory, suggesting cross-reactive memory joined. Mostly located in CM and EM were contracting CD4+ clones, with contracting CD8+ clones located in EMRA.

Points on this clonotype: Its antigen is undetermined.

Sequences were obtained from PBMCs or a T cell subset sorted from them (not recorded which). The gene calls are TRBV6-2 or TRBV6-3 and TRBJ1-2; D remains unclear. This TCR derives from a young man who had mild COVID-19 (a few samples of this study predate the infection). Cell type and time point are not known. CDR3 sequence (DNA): TGTGCCAGCAGGAACATCGGGGTAGATGGCTACACCTTC. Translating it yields CASRNIGVDGYTF.